Listed below are T cell receptor beta chains from one sample, sequenced in a study of identical twins. TCRdb redid the calling of the 5' RACE reads with MiXCR, one entry per CDR3 protein. The sample records under 900,000 distinct CDR3 sequences, about 12% being singletons. Separately, the same data were catalogued under a study of yellow fever vaccine responses in identical twins.

The sequenced material came from PBMCs. These receptor sequences come from a young woman in good health. The CDR3 runs from the conserved cysteine through the conserved F or W. The D gene is left open where the match is weak. Only some rows state a clone size, as once, few, many or a class for expanded clones.

v_call,clone_size,d_call,j_call,cdr3_nt,cdr3_aa
TRBV10-2,NA,NA,TRBJ1-2,TGCGCCAGCAGTGAGTCGACAGGCCGATCTAACTATGGCTACACCTTC,CASSESTGRSNYGYTF
TRBV5-1,NA,NA,TRBJ2-4,TGCGCCAGCAGCTTGGGCGCAGTACTCAAAAACATTCAGTACTTC,CASSLGAVLKNIQYF
TRBV18,NA,TRBD2,TRBJ2-5,TGTGCCAGCTCACGCCGCAGGGTAGCGGGGGACCAAGAGACCCAGTACTTC,CASSRRRVAGDQETQYF
TRBV5-6,few,NA,TRBJ2-2,TGTGCCAGCAGCCCCCCGGCCTGGGACACCGGGGAGCTGTTTTTT,CASSPPAWDTGELFF
TRBV7-9,few,NA,TRBJ2-3,TGTGCCAGCAGCTTACAGTCACCCGGGCAGGCTAAAAATACGCAGTATTTT,CASSLQSPGQAKNTQYF
TRBV20-1,NA,TRBD2,TRBJ2-1,TGCAGTGCTGCTGGACTAGCGAATGAGCAGTTCTTC,CSAAGLANEQFF
TRBV7-7,NA,TRBD1,TRBJ2-5,TGTGCCAGCAGCAAGCTCTGGACAGGGCAAGAGACCCAGTACTTC,CASSKLWTGQETQYF
TRBV4-1,NA,NA,TRBJ2-5,TGCGCCAGCAGCCAATTAACATTGCGTGAGACCCAGTACTTC,CASSQLTLRETQYF
TRBV6-1,few,TRBD1,TRBJ1-4,TGTGCCACTACAGGGGGCGGAACGGGTGAAAAACTGTTTTTT,CATTGGGTGEKLFF
TRBV25-1,few,NA,TRBJ2-6,TGTGCCAGCAGTGCCCCCACCGGAGGATCTGGGGCCAACGTCCTGACTTTC,CASSAPTGGSGANVLTF
TRBV2,few,NA,TRBJ2-5,TGTGCCAGCAGTGATATCACCTGGAGCCAGTACTTC,CASSDITWSQYF
TRBV24-1,few,NA,TRBJ1-1,TGTGCCACCAGTACACAGATGAACACTGAAGCTTTCTTT,CATSTQMNTEAFF
TRBV28,few,NA,TRBJ2-3,TGTGCCAGCAGTCCCTCGTGGCAGGCAGATACGCAGTATTTT,CASSPSWQADTQYF
TRBV5-1,many,NA,TRBJ2-5,TGCGCCAGCAGCTTGGATCAAGAGACCCAGTACTTC,CASSLDQETQYF
TRBV4-1,NA,NA,TRBJ2-7,TGCGCCAGCAGCCAAGATTTTAGCCGCGAGCAGTACTTC,CASSQDFSREQYF
TRBV20-1,NA,NA,TRBJ2-7,TGCAGTGCTAGGGATAGCGTGAGCTCCTACGAGCAGTACTTC,CSARDSVSSYEQYF
TRBV12-3/TRBV12-4,NA,NA,TRBJ1-2,TGTGCCAGCCGTCGGGAGGGGGAGGGGTATGGCTACACCTTC,CASRREGEGYGYTF
TRBV2,NA,NA,TRBJ2-3,TGTGCCTCAAGGCCCGATGCATTCACAGATACGCAGTATTTT,CASRPDAFTDTQYF
TRBV5-1,many,NA,TRBJ2-1,TGCGCCAGCAGCTTGGCGGTTCCCTCCTACAATGAGCAGTTCTTC,CASSLAVPSYNEQFF
TRBV12-3/TRBV12-4,NA,NA,TRBJ1-1,TGTGCCAGCAGTTTAAGCCGACAGAGCGCTTTCTTT,CASSLSRQSAFF
TRBV4-1,few,NA,TRBJ2-1,TGCGCCAGCAGCCAAGCCCAGGTCAATGAGCAGTTCTTC,CASSQAQVNEQFF
TRBV5-4,NA,TRBD2,TRBJ2-7,TGTGCCAGCAGCTTTGGGACAAGCGGGAGTCCCTACGAGCAGTACTTC,CASSFGTSGSPYEQYF
TRBV5-1,many,NA,TRBJ1-1,TGCGCCAGCAGCGCTTTACAGGTGAACACTGAAGCTTTCTTT,CASSALQVNTEAFF
TRBV20-1,few,NA,TRBJ2-1,TGCAGTGCCCTCACCCCCGGGAACTCCTACAATGAGCAGTTCTTC,CSALTPGNSYNEQFF
TRBV20-1,many,TRBD2,TRBJ2-1,TGCAGTGCTAGAGATAGGCTAGCGGAGTACAATGAGCAGTTCTTC,CSARDRLAEYNEQFF
TRBV9,NA,NA,TRBJ2-5,TGTGCCAGCAGCGTAGTCCCCAGCCAAGAGACCCAGTACTTC,CASSVVPSQETQYF
TRBV7-9,few,TRBD2,TRBJ2-7,TGTGCCAGCAGCGGGATTAGCGGGAGGGGCGAGCAGTACTTC,CASSGISGRGEQYF
TRBV27,few,NA,TRBJ2-1,TGTGCCAGCAGTTTATCGGCGCTAGCGAGCTACAATGAGCAGTTCTTC,CASSLSALASYNEQFF
TRBV6-1,many,TRBD2,TRBJ2-5,TGTGCCAGCAGCCTCGGACTAGCGCAAGAGACCCAGTACTTC,CASSLGLAQETQYF
TRBV28,many,TRBD2,TRBJ2-4,TGTGCCAGCAGTGAGACTAGCGGGAACGCCAAAAACATTCAGTACTTC,CASSETSGNAKNIQYF
TRBV6-5,NA,NA,TRBJ1-2,TGTGCCAGCAGTTACGGGTCGGCTGGACGGTATGGCTACACCTTC,CASSYGSAGRYGYTF
TRBV6-2/TRBV6-3,few,TRBD2,TRBJ2-3,TGTGCCAGCAGCCCTACACCGGGGGGGGGCACAGATACGCAGTATTTT,CASSPTPGGGTDTQYF
TRBV28,few,TRBD2,TRBJ2-7,TGTGCCACCGTCGGGGGGGCTGGTTCCTCCTACGAGCAGTACTTC,CATVGGAGSSYEQYF
TRBV18,NA,NA,TRBJ1-1,TGTGCCAGCTCACCTCCGCTGAGGATCGTGAACACTGAAGCTTTCTTT,CASSPPLRIVNTEAFF
TRBV5-1,many,TRBD2,TRBJ2-1,TGCGCCAGCAGCTCGCCGGGACTAGCGGGACAGCCCCCATACAATGAGCAGTTCTTC,CASSSPGLAGQPPYNEQFF
TRBV24-1,few,NA,TRBJ2-5,TGTGCCACCAGTGAGAGCCCAGGGAGAGAGACCCAGTACTTC,CATSESPGRETQYF
TRBV7-2,NA,NA,TRBJ2-1,TGTGCCAGCAGCCCTTTGAACTCTGAGCAGTTCTTC,CASSPLNSEQFF
TRBV5-5,few,TRBD1,TRBJ2-3,TGTGCCAGCACCACTGACAGGGGGGCGGATACGCAGTATTTT,CASTTDRGADTQYF
TRBV6-1,few,NA,TRBJ2-1,TGTGCCAGCAGTGAGATAGGAAATGAGCAGTTCTTC,CASSEIGNEQFF
TRBV6-1,few,NA,TRBJ2-1,TGTGCCAGCCCCCCGGTGGCAGAAACACATTACAATGAGCAGTTCTTC,CASPPVAETHYNEQFF
TRBV20-1,few,NA,TRBJ2-4,TGCAGTGCTAAAATACCCGGGGCAGCGGACATTCAGTACTTC,CSAKIPGAADIQYF
TRBV15,once,NA,TRBJ1-2,TGTGCCACCAGCAGAGTTGCGGGAGCGGACTATGGCTACACCTTC,CATSRVAGADYGYTF